The 22 T cell receptor beta chains below come from one sample, sequenced in a study of regulatory T cells in long-lasting Graves disease. Stated time point: persistent/refractory GD, antithyroid drugs over 5 years with positive TRAb. Extracted PBMC RNA gave rise to the TCR library. Investigators prepared the TCR beta libraries by applying iRepertoire HTBI primers and Arm-PCR of CDR3 regions. One entry per CDR3 protein results from TCRdb running MiXCR on the multiplex PCR reads. This sample has about 660,000 distinct CDR3 sequences, with 25% to 35% found just once. Sample: peripheral blood mononuclear cells (PBMCs), taken when the disease was refractory, from a patient treated with antithyroid drugs. These receptors originate from a female donor with Graves disease.

The chain has TRBV5-1 and TRBJ1-2; 9 bases fit TRBD1. Per germline, CDR1 SGHRS and CDR2 YFSETQ. CDR3 length: 13 residues. After removal of 4 bases from V and 10 bases from J, the junction contained 8 bases not matched to a gene. CDR3 sequence: CASSGTGYDVYTF. In DNA form, the CDR3 reads TGCGCCAGCAGCGGGACAGGGTACGACGTCTACACCTTC.

This clonotype appeared a few times. V gene TRBV19 combines with J gene TRBJ2-5; 11 bases line up with TRBD2. The CDR3 consists of 13 residues. With V trimmed by 8 bases and J by 4 bases, 3 bases remained unmatched. The germline gives CDR1 LNHDA, CDR2 SQIVND (reference sequence). CDR3 protein: CASHTSGGETQYF. CDR3 bases: TGTGCCAGTCACACTAGCGGGGGAGAGACCCAGTACTTC.

A few counts support this clonotype. This chain connects TRBV11-2 to TRBJ2-7; the match to TRBD2 covers 9 bases. Germline CDR1 is SGHAT and CDR2 is FQNNGV. CDR3 length: 18 residues. Trimming cost V 1 base and J 5 bases; bases outside gene matches: 15. The CDR3 here is CASSLAGPREGLRDEQYF. CDR3 DNA sequence: TGTGCCAGCAGCTTAGCGGGGCCGCGGGAGGGCCTACGAGACGAGCAGTACTTC.

The sample holds a few counts of this clonotype. The DNA for the CDR3 is TGTGCCAGCAGTTTGGCCAGTGAGCAGTTCTTC. Translation gives CASSLASEQFF. This chain connects TRBV12-3 or TRBV12-4 to TRBJ2-1; D unresolved. The CDR3 totals 11 residues. V was clipped by 3 bases and J by 9 bases, with 6 bases between them.

This clonotype appeared once. The chain couples TRBV7-6 to TRBJ2-5; D possibly matches TRBD1 or TRBD2 (5 bases each). The germline CDR1 and CDR2 sequences are SGHVS and FNYEAQ. This CDR3 region has 15 residues. With 5 bases removed from V and 3 bases from J, the gap between germline ends came to 16 bases. The CDR3 is CASSRPGRGEETQYF. CDR3 bases: TGTGCCAGCAGCCGACCGGGACGGGGAGAAGAGACCCAGTACTTC.

This clonotype was seen repeatedly, ten times or more. The chain uses TRBV6-2 or TRBV6-3 and TRBJ1-1; TRBD1 matches 7 bases. The germline V gene has CDR1 MNHEY and CDR2 SVGEGT. The V gene end was trimmed by 6 bases and the J gene end by 0 bases; junction bases not matched to a gene: 7. The CDR3 spans 15 residues. The CDR3 spells CASSRQGPMNTEAFF. The CDR3 DNA reads TGTGCCAGCAGCAGACAGGGCCCCATGAACACTGAAGCTTTCTTT.

The table lists this clonotype with a few counts. The V call is TRBV19, the J call TRBJ1-5; no clear D gene. The CDR3 consists of 14 residues. The ends were cut back, 3 bases at V and 3 bases at J, with 9 bases in the middle. Germline lookup yields CDR1 LNHDA and CDR2 SQIVND (reference sequence). In DNA form, the CDR3 reads TGTGCCAGTAGTATGAAGGCTTCCAATCAGCCCCAGCATTTT. Its protein is CASSMKASNQPQHF.

This clonotype was seen only a few times. The chain links TRBV5-1 to TRBJ1-6; D ambiguous. V was shortened by 0 bases and J by 7 bases, with 8 bases between the two germline ends. The CDR3 length is 14 residues. Germline V CDR1 and CDR2: SGHRS, YFSETQ. DNA of the CDR3: TGCGCCAGCAGCTTGGATTCCAGGAATTCACCCCTCCACTTT. It is translated as CASSLDSRNSPLHF.

The V and J genes are TRBV12-3 or TRBV12-4 and TRBJ2-7; TRBD2 matches at 13 bases. V trimming: 6 bases; J trimming: 4 bases; junction bases outside the gene matches: 6. This CDR3 has 15 amino acids. This CDR3 reads CASRHRTSGSYEQYF. The CDR3 bases are TGTGCCAGCAGACATAGGACTAGCGGGAGTTACGAGCAGTACTTC.

The rearrangement joins TRBV15 to TRBJ1-5; possibly TRBD1 for D (5 bases). There are 17 residues in the CDR3. V was pared by 5 bases and J by 3 bases, with 20 bases between. The germline V gene encodes CDR1 LNHNV and CDR2 YYDKDF (reference sequence). CDR3 sequence reads: CATSPPGPPFPNQPQHF. The CDR3 DNA is TGTGCCACCAGCCCCCCGGGACCCCCGTTTCCCAATCAGCCCCAGCATTTT.

This clonotype appeared a few times. The chain couples TRBV18 to TRBJ1-1; D unresolved. Trimming shortened V by 0 bases and J by 7 bases, and 6 bases separated the two germline ends. Germline V gene lookup returns CDR1 KGHSH and CDR2 LQKENI. The CDR3 is 12 amino acids. CDR3 protein: CASSPPGVEAFF. The CDR3 nucleotides read TGTGCCAGCTCACCACCTGGGGTTGAAGCTTTCTTT.

This clonotype was recorded only once. The chain joins TRBV7-9 to TRBJ1-3; D not resolved. Trimming left V 5 bases short and J 5 bases short, with 19 bases between. This CDR3 has 16 residues. CDR1 and CDR2 (germline): SEHNR, FQNEAQ (reference sequence). CDR3 nucleotides: TGTGCCAGCAGCCCCAGCGGAGACGCAAGCCGAAACACCATATATTTT. Its translation: CASSPSGDASRNTIYF. The full variable domain, rest sourced from reference TRBV7-9 and TRBJ1-3, is DTGVSQNPRHKITKRGQNVTFRCDPISEHNRLYWYRQTLGQGPEFLTYFQNEAQLEKSRLLSDRFSAERPKGSFSTLEIQRTEQGDSAMYLCASSPSGDASRNTIYFGEGSWLTVV.

This sequence joins TRBV25-1 and TRBJ1-2; no firm D call. The V and J ends lost 8 bases and 3 bases respectively, with 13 bases between them. Germline V gives CDR1 MGHDK, CDR2 SYGVNS. This CDR3 spans 13 amino acids. The CDR3 is CASSPPSYYGYTF. The CDR3, as DNA: TGTGCCAGCTCACCACCCAGCTACTATGGCTACACCTTC.

This clonotype was detected only a few times. The chain couples TRBV29-1 to TRBJ2-2; possibly TRBD2 for D (5 bases). Per germline, CDR1 SQVTM and CDR2 ANQGSEA. The CDR3 covers 12 residues. Between the trimmed V and J ends, which lost 2 bases and 9 bases, there was a span of 10 bases. This CDR3 is CSVERGQRELFF. In DNA form, the CDR3 reads TGCAGCGTTGAACGGGGTCAGAGGGAGCTGTTTTTT.

This clonotype was recorded a few times. V is TRBV20-1 and J is TRBJ2-7; D is possibly TRBD1 or TRBD2 (5 bases each). The CDR3 is 14 residues long. CDR1 is DFQATT, CDR2 SNEGSKA, per germline (reference sequence). V lost 0 bases and J lost 2, with 11 bases in between. CDR3 amino acids: CSARDFGGTYEQYF. The CDR3 DNA reads as TGCAGTGCTAGAGATTTTGGGGGTACCTACGAGCAGTACTTC.

The genes are TRBV18 and TRBJ1-2; D remains unclear. Per the germline V gene, CDR1 is KGHSH and CDR2 is LQKENI. This CDR3 contains 13 residues. V lost 3 bases, J lost 4 bases, and 9 bases lay in between. CDR3 in amino acids: CASSPSQVYGYTF. In DNA form, the CDR3 reads TGTGCCAGCTCACCTTCCCAGGTCTATGGCTACACCTTC.

This clonotype was seen repeatedly, ten times or more. The V gene is TRBV2, the J gene TRBJ1-1; D might be TRBD1 (6 bases). This CDR3 has 12 amino acids. Germline V gives CDR1 SNHLY, CDR2 FYNNEI. The V gene lost 4 bases and the J gene lost 5 bases, with 8 bases spanning the gap. The CDR3 protein is CASSGGQTEAFF. In DNA form, the CDR3 reads TGTGCCAGCAGTGGGGGGCAAACTGAAGCTTTCTTT.

The chain recombines TRBV20-1 with TRBJ1-2, with D hard to call. CDR3 length equals 14 residues. Trimming took off 2 bases at V and 0 bases at J, with 10 bases between the two ends. The germline V gene encodes CDR1 DFQATT and CDR2 SNEGSKA (reference sequence). CDR3 sequence (DNA): TGCAGTGCTAGAAGGGTTAATACTAACTATGGCTACACCTTC. This gives the protein CSARRVNTNYGYTF.

This clonotype was found a few times. The chain combines TRBV30 with TRBJ1-1; 7 nucleotides line up with TRBD1. The length of the CDR3 is 13 residues. V lost 5 bases, J lost 5 bases, and 8 bases stayed unmatched. Per the germline V gene, CDR1 is GTSNPN and CDR2 is SVGIG (reference sequence). CDR3 amino acids: CAWSRGRGTEAFF. CDR3 nucleotide sequence: TGTGCCTGGTCGAGGGGGCGGGGGACTGAAGCTTTCTTT. Full variable domain (remainder filled in from reference TRBV30 and TRBJ1-1): SQTIHQWPATLVQPVGSPLSLECTVEGTSNPNLYWYRQAAGRGLQLLFYSVGIGQISSEVPQNLSASRPQDRQFILSSKKLLLSDSGFYLCAWSRGRGTEAFFGQGTRLTVV.

This clonotype was found a few times. The V gene is TRBV7-9, the J gene TRBJ2-7, with D tentatively TRBD1 (6 bases). There are 15 residues in the CDR3. Germline V gene lookup returns CDR1 SEHNR and CDR2 FQNEAQ (reference sequence). V was clipped by 6 bases and J by 0 bases, with 15 bases between them. CDR3 sequence (DNA): TGTGCCAGCAGACCAGACAGGTCCTCCTCCTACGAGCAGTACTTC. This translates into CASRPDRSSSYEQYF.

With respect to this clonotype: A much more abundant neighbour one base away suggests this may be a read error. The chain uses TRBV29-1 and TRBJ1-1; D gene uncertain. V gave up 1 base and J gave up 1 base, with 1 base separating them. Germline V gene lookup returns CDR1 SQVTM and CDR2 ANQGSEA. The CDR3 loop spans 11 amino acids. For the CDR3, the DNA is TGCAGCGTTGAAGCGAACACTGAAGCTTTCTTT. Amino acid sequence: CSVEANTEAFF.

This clonotype turned up a few times. The V gene is TRBV3-1, the J gene TRBJ1-2, with a tentative D call TRBD1 (5 bases). CDR3 length: 14 residues. V gave up 0 bases and J gave up 6 bases, with 11 bases separating them. Germline V gene lookup returns CDR1 LGHDT and CDR2 YNNKEL (reference sequence). The CDR3, as DNA: TGTGCCAGCAGCCAAGATTGGGGGAGGGATGGCTACACCTTC. Its protein is CASSQDWGRDGYTF.